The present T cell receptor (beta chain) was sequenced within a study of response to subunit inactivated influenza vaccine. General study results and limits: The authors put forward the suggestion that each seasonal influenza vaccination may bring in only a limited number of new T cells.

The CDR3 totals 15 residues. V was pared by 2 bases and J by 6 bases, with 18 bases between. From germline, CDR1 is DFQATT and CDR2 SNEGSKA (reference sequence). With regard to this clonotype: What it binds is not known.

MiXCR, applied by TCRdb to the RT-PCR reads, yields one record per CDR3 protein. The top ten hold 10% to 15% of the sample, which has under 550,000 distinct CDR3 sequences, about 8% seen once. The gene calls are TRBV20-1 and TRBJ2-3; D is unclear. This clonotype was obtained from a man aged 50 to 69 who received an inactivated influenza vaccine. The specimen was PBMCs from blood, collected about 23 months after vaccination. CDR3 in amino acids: CSARTPQASRDTQYF. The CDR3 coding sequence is TGCAGTGCTAGAACACCTCAGGCGTCCCGGGATACGCAGTATTTT.